A selection of T cell receptor beta chains follows, all from one sample in a study of control samples from healthy donors and cancer patients. Method: immunoSEQ multiplex PCR; TCRdb's copy keeps in-frame clones and lacks some. The profile shows about 90,000 clones, over 90% of them singletons. Sample: blood. These receptors were collected from a woman in her 30s in good health. Each CDR3 is given with its conserved first and last residue. The order of the fields is clone size, V gene, D gene, J gene, CDR3 DNA, CDR3 protein. A D gene is named only where the DNA matches it firmly. Size values are once, few and many counts, or a class for expanded clones, and some rows have none.

-	TRBV12-3/TRBV12-4	-	TRBJ1-2	TGTGCCAGCAGCCCTAAGGGGAAGTATGGCTACACCTTC	CASSPKGKYGYTF
-	TRBV7-8	-	TRBJ1-3	TGTGCCAGCAGCTTAGAAGTCGGCACCCGCTCTGGAAACACCATATATTTT	CASSLEVGTRSGNTIYF
-	TRBV19	TRBD1	TRBJ1-6	TGTGCCACCTCACAGGGGAAAGGATCACCCCTCCACTTT	CATSQGKGSPLHF
-	TRBV6-5	-	TRBJ1-5	TGTGCCAGCACCCGGCGGGGGGGAACGGATCAGCCCCAGCATTTT	CASTRRGGTDQPQHF
-	TRBV6-6	-	TRBJ1-1	TGTGCCAGCAGTTCCCACCTGGGAGCGAGCACTGAAGCTTTCTTT	CASSSHLGASTEAFF
-	TRBV28	-	TRBJ1-4	TGTGCCAGCAGTTTCGGGATAGGCGAAAAACTGTTTTTT	CASSFGIGEKLFF
-	TRBV21-1	-	TRBJ2-7	TGTGCCAGCAGCAAACCGGGACAGGACTCCTACGAGCAGTACTTC	CASSKPGQDSYEQYF
-	TRBV6-1	-	TRBJ1-1	TGTGCCAGCAGTGAGATTGGGGGCGGGTGGACTGAAGCTTTCTTT	CASSEIGGGWTEAFF
-	TRBV3-1/TRBV3-2	-	TRBJ1-6	TGTGCCAGCAGCCAAGGGACAGATAATTCACCCCTCCACTTT	CASSQGTDNSPLHF
-	TRBV11-3	TRBD1	TRBJ1-1	TGTGCCAGCAGCTCCAGACAGGGGGCTAACACTGAAGCTTTCTTT	CASSSRQGANTEAFF
once	TRBV18	-	TRBJ2-1	TGTGCCAGCTCACCACAAGGGACCGTATCCTACAATGAGCAGTTCTTC	CASSPQGTVSYNEQFF
-	TRBV7-9	TRBD1	TRBJ1-4	TGTGCCAGCAGCTCGGGACAGGGAAATGAAAAACTGTTTTTT	CASSSGQGNEKLFF
once	TRBV7-2	-	TRBJ1-1	TGTGCCAGCAGCTTAGGGGCGGGGATGAACACTGAAGCTTTCTTT	CASSLGAGMNTEAFF